The text below deals with one T cell receptor (beta chain). Its antigen is not known. The record originates from a study of regulatory T cells in long-lasting Graves disease. Study results and caveats: Researchers reported studying only peripheral blood, not thyroid tissue.

In building TCR beta libraries, iRepertoire HTBI primers were used together with Arm-PCR of CDR3 regions. TCRdb re-called the multiplex PCR reads through MiXCR, storing one row per CDR3 protein. The sample records 400,000 to 500,000 distinct CDR3 sequences, about 22% being singletons. CDR3 size: 12 residues. V lost 4 bases and J lost 6, with 7 bases in between. Time point denoted: persistent/refractory GD, antithyroid drugs over 5 years with positive TRAb. Scientists built the TCR library using RNA that was extracted from PBMCs. The clonotype comes from a female donor with Graves disease. The rearrangement links TRBV12-3 or TRBV12-4 to TRBJ1-5, with a possible D match to TRBD1 (5 bases). The sample was peripheral blood mononuclear cells (PBMCs), taken when the disease was refractory, from a patient treated with antithyroid drugs. CDR3 region: CASSWGLQPQHF. The CDR3 DNA sequence: TGTGCCAGCAGTTGGGGCCTTCAGCCCCAGCATTTT.